This entry describes one T cell receptor (beta chain). These data belong to a study of control samples from healthy donors and cancer patients. Germline assignment: CDR1 MNHNY and CDR2 SVGAGI (reference sequence). CDR3 length: 13 amino acids. V lost 5 bases and J 1 base, leaving 8 bases between the germline ends. This table comes from immunoSEQ multiplex PCR, and its TCRdb copy is limited to in-frame clones, with some not included. The sample includes 100,000 to 150,000 clones, roughly 92% of them seen just once. The receptor was derived from a man aged 18 to 35 in good health. V gene TRBV6-6 combines with J gene TRBJ1-1; D may be TRBD1 (5 bases). Input material: blood. The CDR3 nucleotides are TGTGCCAGCAGTGGGCAGGGGAACACTGAAGCTTTCTTT. Translation gives CASSGQGNTEAFF.